This T cell receptor beta chain appears in the sequencing data of a study of patients and donors after allogeneic stem cell transplantation. The V and J ends lost 3 bases and 6 bases respectively, with 11 bases between them. The germline V gene encodes CDR1 LGHDT and CDR2 YNNKEL (reference sequence). CDR3 length: 13 amino acids. One entry per CDR3 protein results from TCRdb running MiXCR on the RT-PCR reads. The sample records over 200,000 distinct CDR3 sequences, around two fifths being singletons. This clonotype was found a few times. The receptor was derived from a human donor who was either an allogeneic HSCT recipient or a stem cell or donor lymphocyte infusion donor (not recorded which). It is not recorded whose cells these are; they may come from a transplant donor. The chain links TRBV3-1 to TRBJ1-2, with D perhaps matching TRBD1 (5 bases). The sequencing input was blood, either unsorted or a sorted T cell fraction (not recorded which). This chain's CDR3 is CASSHGQGHGYTF. Written as DNA, the CDR3 is TGTGCCAGCAGCCACGGACAAGGCCATGGCTACACCTTC.